The T cell receptor (beta chain) under discussion was sequenced for a study of cytotoxic CD8 clonotypes in ibrutinib-treated CLL. Profiling relied on immunoSEQ multiplex PCR, and the TCRdb table lists in-frame clones only, not all of them. Of 97,000 or so clones listed, 70% to 85% are singletons. Germline assignment: CDR1 LGHNT and CDR2 FRNRAP. The CDR3 length is 13 residues. The V and J ends lost 2 bases and 4 bases respectively, with 9 bases between them. This rearrangement joins TRBV12-5 to TRBJ2-7; D is ambiguous. The source of this sequence is a human donor with chronic lymphocytic leukemia. The specimen comprised PBMCs, sampled after 12 months of ibrutinib treatment. Written as DNA, the CDR3 is TGTGCTAGTGGTTTGAGGGTACCTTACGAGCAGTACTTC. Translating it yields CASGLRVPYEQYF.